The clone carrying this TCR beta chain was recorded a few times. This specimen belongs to a study of T cell repertoires in cytomegalovirus infection. Study context: CMV infection plus the matching HLA type was flagged by public TCR beta signatures.

In TCRdb, the reads were re-called with MiXCR into one record per CDR3 protein. The repertoire holds 70,000 to 75,000 distinct CDR3 sequences, 4% seen once, with around a fifth in the top ten. Trimming took off 3 bases at V and 6 bases at J, with 11 bases between the two ends. CDR1 is SGHVS, CDR2 FNYEAQ, per germline. The CDR3 totals 13 residues. Sequences were obtained from PBMCs. The chain uses TRBV7-6 and TRBJ1-2; D not certain. This sequence was found in a human donor in good health (CMV status not recorded). Some clones in this sample may be carry-over from other donors' samples. CDR3 residues: CASSFGSGDGYTF. CDR3 nucleotides: TGTGCCAGCAGCTTTGGGTCAGGCGATGGCTACACCTTC. Looking up the rest from reference TRBV7-6 and TRBJ1-2 gives the full variable domain: GAGVSQSPRYKVTKRGQDVALRCDPISGHVSLYWYRQALGQGPEFLTYFNYEAQQDKSGLPNDRFSAERPEGSISTLTIQRTEQRDSAMYRCASSFGSGDGYTFGSGTRLTVV.